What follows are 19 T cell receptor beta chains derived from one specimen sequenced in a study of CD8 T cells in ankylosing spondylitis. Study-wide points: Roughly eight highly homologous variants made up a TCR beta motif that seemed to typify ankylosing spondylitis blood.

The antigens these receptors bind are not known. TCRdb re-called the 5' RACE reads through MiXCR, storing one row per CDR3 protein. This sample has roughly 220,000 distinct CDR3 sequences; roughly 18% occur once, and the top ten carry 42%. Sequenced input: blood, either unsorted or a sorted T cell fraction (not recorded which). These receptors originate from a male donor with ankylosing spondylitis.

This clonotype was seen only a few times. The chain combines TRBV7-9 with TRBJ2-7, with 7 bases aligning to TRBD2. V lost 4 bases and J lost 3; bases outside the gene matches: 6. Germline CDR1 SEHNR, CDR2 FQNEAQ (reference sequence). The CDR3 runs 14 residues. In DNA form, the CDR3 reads TGTGCCAGCAGCTGGGGCCGCGGGGGCTACGAGCAGTACTTC. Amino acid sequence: CASSWGRGGYEQYF. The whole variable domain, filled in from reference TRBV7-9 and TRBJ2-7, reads DTGVSQNPRHKITKRGQNVTFRCDPISEHNRLYWYRQTLGQGPEFLTYFQNEAQLEKSRLLSDRFSAERPKGSFSTLEIQRTEQGDSAMYLCASSWGRGGYEQYFGPGTRLTVT.

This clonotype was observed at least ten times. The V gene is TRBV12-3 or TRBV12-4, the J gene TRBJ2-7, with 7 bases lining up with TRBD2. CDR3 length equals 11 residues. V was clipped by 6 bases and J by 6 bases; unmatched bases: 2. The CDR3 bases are TGTGCCAGCAGCTGGGGGGGCGAGCAGTACTTC. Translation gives CASSWGGEQYF.

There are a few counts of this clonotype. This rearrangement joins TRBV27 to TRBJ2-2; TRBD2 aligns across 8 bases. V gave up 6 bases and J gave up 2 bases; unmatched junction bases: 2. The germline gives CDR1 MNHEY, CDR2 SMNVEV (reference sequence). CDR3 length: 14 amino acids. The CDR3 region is CASRGLDNTGELFF. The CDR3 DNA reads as TGTGCCAGCAGGGGACTAGATAACACCGGGGAGCTGTTTTTT.

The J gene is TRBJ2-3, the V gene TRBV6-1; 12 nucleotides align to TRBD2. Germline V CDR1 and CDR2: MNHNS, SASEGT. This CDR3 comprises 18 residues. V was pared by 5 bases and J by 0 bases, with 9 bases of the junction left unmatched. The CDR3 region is CASSLAGGWGSSTDTQYF. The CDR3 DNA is TGTGCCAGCAGTCTAGCGGGAGGGTGGGGATCTAGCACAGATACGCAGTATTTT.

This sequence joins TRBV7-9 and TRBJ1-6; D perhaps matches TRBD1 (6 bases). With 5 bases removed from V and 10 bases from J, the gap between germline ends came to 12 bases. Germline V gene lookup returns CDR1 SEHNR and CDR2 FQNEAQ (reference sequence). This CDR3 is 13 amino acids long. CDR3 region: CASSTDQGSPLHF. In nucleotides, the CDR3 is TGTGCCAGCAGCACAGATCAGGGGTCACCCCTCCACTTT.

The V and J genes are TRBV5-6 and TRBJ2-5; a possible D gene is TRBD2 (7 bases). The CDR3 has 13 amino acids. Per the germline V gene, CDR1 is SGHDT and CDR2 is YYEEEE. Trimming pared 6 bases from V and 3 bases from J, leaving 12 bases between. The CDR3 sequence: CASTKGGEETQYF. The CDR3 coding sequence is TGTGCCAGCACCAAGGGGGGGGAAGAGACCCAGTACTTC.

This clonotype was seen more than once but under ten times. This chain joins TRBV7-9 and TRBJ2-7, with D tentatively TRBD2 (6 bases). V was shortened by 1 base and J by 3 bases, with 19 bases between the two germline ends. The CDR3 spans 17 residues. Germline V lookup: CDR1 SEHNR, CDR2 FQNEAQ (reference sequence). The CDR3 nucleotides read TGTGCCAGCAGCTTAGAAGGAGGGCAGGCCAAGATCTACGAGCAGTACTTC. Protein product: CASSLEGGQAKIYEQYF.

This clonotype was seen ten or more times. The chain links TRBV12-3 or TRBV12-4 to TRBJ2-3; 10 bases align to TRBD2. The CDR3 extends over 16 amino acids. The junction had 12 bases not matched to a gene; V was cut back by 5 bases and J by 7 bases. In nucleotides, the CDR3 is TGTGCCAGCAGTGACCCGAGCGGGGGGGCCTCAAATACGCAGTATTTT. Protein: CASSDPSGGASNTQYF.

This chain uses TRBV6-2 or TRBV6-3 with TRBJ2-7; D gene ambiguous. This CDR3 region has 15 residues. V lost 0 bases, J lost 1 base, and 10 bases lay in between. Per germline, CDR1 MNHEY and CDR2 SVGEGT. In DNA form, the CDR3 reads TGTGCCAGCAGTTACTCGAATTACCCTTCCTACGAGCAGTACTTC. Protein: CASSYSNYPSYEQYF.

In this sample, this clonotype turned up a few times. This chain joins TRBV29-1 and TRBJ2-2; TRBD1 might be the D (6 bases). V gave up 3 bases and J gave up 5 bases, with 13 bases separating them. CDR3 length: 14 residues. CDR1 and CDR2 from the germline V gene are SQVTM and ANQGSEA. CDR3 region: CSVEKGDGTGELFF. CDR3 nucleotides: TGCAGCGTTGAGAAGGGGGATGGTACCGGGGAGCTGTTTTTT.

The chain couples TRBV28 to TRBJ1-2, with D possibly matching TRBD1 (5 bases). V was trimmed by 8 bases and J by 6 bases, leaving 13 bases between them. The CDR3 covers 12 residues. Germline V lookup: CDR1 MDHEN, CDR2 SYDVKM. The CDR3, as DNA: TGTGCCAGCGGTTATTTGGGGGATGGCTACACCTTC. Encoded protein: CASGYLGDGYTF.

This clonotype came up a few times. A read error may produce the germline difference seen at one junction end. CDR3 DNA: TGTGGGGGGCAGCGTCCGGATACGCAGTTTTTT. Translated: CGGQRPDTQFF. The chain combines TRBV12-3 or TRBV12-4 with TRBJ2-3; D perhaps matches TRBD1 (6 bases). The CDR3 has 11 amino acids.

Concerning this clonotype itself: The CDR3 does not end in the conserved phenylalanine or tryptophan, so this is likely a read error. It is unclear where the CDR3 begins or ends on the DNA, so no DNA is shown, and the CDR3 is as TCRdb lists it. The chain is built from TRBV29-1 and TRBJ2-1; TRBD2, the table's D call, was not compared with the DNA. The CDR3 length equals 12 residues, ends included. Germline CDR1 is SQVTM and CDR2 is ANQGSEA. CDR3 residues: CSVEDLAGESFY.

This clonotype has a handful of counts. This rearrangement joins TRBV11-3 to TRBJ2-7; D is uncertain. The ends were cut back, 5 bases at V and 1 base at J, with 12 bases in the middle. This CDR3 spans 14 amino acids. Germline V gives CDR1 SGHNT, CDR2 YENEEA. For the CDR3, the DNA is TGTGCCAGCAGCGGGAAAGGGCTTTCCTACGAGCAGTACTTC. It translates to CASSGKGLSYEQYF.

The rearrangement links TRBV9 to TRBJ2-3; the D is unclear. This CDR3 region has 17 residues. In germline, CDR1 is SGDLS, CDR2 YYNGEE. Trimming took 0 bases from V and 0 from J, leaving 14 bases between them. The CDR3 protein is CASSVGELSLSTDTQYF. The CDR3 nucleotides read TGTGCCAGCAGCGTAGGGGAACTATCCCTAAGCACAGATACGCAGTATTTT.

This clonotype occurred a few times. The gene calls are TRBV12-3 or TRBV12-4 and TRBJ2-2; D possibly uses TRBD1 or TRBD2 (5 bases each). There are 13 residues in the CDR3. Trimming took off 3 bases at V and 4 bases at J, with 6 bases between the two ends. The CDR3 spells CASSFGTTGELFF. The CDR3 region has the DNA TGTGCCAGCAGTTTTGGGACCACCGGGGAGCTGTTTTTT.

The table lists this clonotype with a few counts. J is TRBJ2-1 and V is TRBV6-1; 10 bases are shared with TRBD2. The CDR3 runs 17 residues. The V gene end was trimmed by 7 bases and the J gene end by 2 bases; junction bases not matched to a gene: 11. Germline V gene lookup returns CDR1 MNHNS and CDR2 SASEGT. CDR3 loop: CASNLASAGGAYNEQFF. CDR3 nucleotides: TGTGCCAGCAACCTTGCGTCAGCGGGAGGGGCCTACAATGAGCAGTTCTTC.

CDR3 amino acids: CAISESNAEDDGDSPLHF. The CDR3 nucleotides are TGTGCCATCAGTGAGTCGAATGCGGAAGACGACGGGGATTCACCCCTCCACTTT. The V call is TRBV10-3, the J call TRBJ1-6; D is uncertain. The CDR3 has 18 amino acids. Deletions cut 0 bases from V and 8 bases from J, with 20 bases between. Germline V gives CDR1 ENHRY, CDR2 SYGVKD.

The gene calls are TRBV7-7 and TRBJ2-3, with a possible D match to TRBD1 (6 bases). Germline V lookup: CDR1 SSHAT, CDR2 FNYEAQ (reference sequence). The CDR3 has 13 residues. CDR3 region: CASAPGATDTQYF. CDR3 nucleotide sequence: TGTGCTAGCGCGCCAGGGGCCACAGATACGCAGTATTTT.